These T cell receptor beta chains were read from a single sample in a study of identical twins. From the 5' RACE reads, TCRdb called clonotypes with MiXCR, one entry per CDR3 protein. The table lists 550,000 to 700,000 distinct CDR3 sequences, over 20% of them singletons. The same specimen was also included in a second study, on T cells expressing NK-cell markers.

Sequences were obtained from PBMCs. Every receptor here comes from a woman aged 18 to 35 in good health. Both conserved end residues are part of each CDR3. Fields, in order: clone size, D gene, J gene, V gene, CDR3 protein, CDR3 DNA. A D gene is named only where the DNA matches it firmly. The size of a clone is reported for some rows only, either as once, few or many, or as a class for expanded clones.

clone_size: .
d_call: .
j_call: TRBJ2-3
v_call: TRBV20-1
cdr3_aa: CSARDRGQGIADTQYF
cdr3_nt: TGCAGTGCTAGAGATCGGGGGCAGGGGATAGCAGATACGCAGTATTTT

clone_size: few
d_call: TRBD1
j_call: TRBJ2-6
v_call: TRBV5-1
cdr3_aa: CASSTGTGGSGANVLTF
cdr3_nt: TGCGCCAGCAGCACCGGGACAGGGGGGTCTGGGGCCAACGTCCTGACTTTC

clone_size: .
d_call: TRBD1
j_call: TRBJ2-3
v_call: TRBV6-1
cdr3_aa: CASSEGTGTGGYTDTQYF
cdr3_nt: TGTGCCAGCAGTGAAGGCACGGGGACAGGGGGCTACACAGATACGCAGTATTTT

clone_size: .
d_call: .
j_call: TRBJ1-4
v_call: TRBV6-1
cdr3_aa: CASKRSGVYNEKLFF
cdr3_nt: TGTGCCAGCAAGCGGTCAGGGGTCTATAATGAAAAACTGTTTTTT

clone_size: few
d_call: .
j_call: TRBJ1-2
v_call: TRBV20-1
cdr3_aa: CSAERPQGSGGYTF
cdr3_nt: TGCAGTGCAGAGAGGCCCCAGGGGAGCGGTGGCTACACCTTC

clone_size: .
d_call: .
j_call: TRBJ2-5
v_call: TRBV11-2
cdr3_aa: CASSLGTDWETQYF
cdr3_nt: TGTGCCAGCAGCCTAGGGACGGACTGGGAGACCCAGTACTTC

clone_size: .
d_call: .
j_call: TRBJ1-1
v_call: TRBV7-3
cdr3_aa: CASSFSFSTEAFF
cdr3_nt: TGTGCCAGCAGCTTCAGCTTTAGCACTGAAGCTTTCTTT

clone_size: few
d_call: TRBD1
j_call: TRBJ1-3
v_call: TRBV6-1
cdr3_aa: CASSTGQVPGNTIYF
cdr3_nt: TGTGCCAGCAGTACCGGACAGGTGCCTGGAAACACCATATATTTT

clone_size: many
d_call: .
j_call: TRBJ1-2
v_call: TRBV7-9
cdr3_aa: CASSLGVNYGYTF
cdr3_nt: TGTGCCAGCAGCTTAGGGGTTAACTATGGCTACACCTTC

clone_size: few
d_call: .
j_call: TRBJ2-7
v_call: TRBV3-1
cdr3_aa: CASSQTEQGKYEQYF
cdr3_nt: TGTGCCAGCAGCCAAACCGAACAAGGGAAGTACGAGCAGTACTTC

clone_size: few
d_call: .
j_call: TRBJ1-5
v_call: TRBV15
cdr3_aa: CATSRDTLQHF
cdr3_nt: TGTGCCACCAGCAGAGATACGCTCCAGCATTTT

clone_size: .
d_call: TRBD1
j_call: TRBJ1-2
v_call: TRBV29-1
cdr3_aa: CSASKGGRYGYTF
cdr3_nt: TGCAGCGCCTCAAAAGGGGGCAGGTATGGCTACACCTTC

clone_size: few
d_call: TRBD1
j_call: TRBJ2-3
v_call: TRBV7-2
cdr3_aa: CASSSRQGVGDTQYF
cdr3_nt: TGTGCCAGCAGCTCCCGGCAGGGGGTAGGAGATACGCAGTATTTT

clone_size: .
d_call: .
j_call: TRBJ2-7
v_call: TRBV20-1
cdr3_aa: CSARRQGNIYEQYF
cdr3_nt: TGCAGTGCTAGACGTCAGGGAAATATCTACGAGCAGTACTTC

clone_size: few
d_call: TRBD2
j_call: TRBJ2-1
v_call: TRBV5-1
cdr3_aa: CASSLVRLADNNEQFF
cdr3_nt: TGCGCCAGCAGCTTGGTTAGACTAGCGGACAACAATGAGCAGTTCTTC

clone_size: .
d_call: TRBD1
j_call: TRBJ1-4
v_call: TRBV20-1
cdr3_aa: CSATGAFNEKLFF
cdr3_nt: TGCAGTGCAACAGGGGCCTTTAATGAAAAACTGTTTTTT

clone_size: few
d_call: TRBD1
j_call: TRBJ1-6
v_call: TRBV10-3
cdr3_aa: CAIRPGQGGSPLHF
cdr3_nt: TGTGCCATCAGGCCGGGACAGGGGGGTTCACCCCTCCACTTT

clone_size: .
d_call: .
j_call: TRBJ2-7
v_call: TRBV25-1
cdr3_aa: CASSDPGGTYEQYF
cdr3_nt: TGTGCCAGCAGTGATCCAGGGGGGACCTACGAGCAGTACTTC

clone_size: .
d_call: .
j_call: TRBJ1-1
v_call: TRBV20-1
cdr3_aa: CSARRGGTEAFF
cdr3_nt: TGCAGTGCCCGCCGAGGGGGCACTGAAGCTTTCTTT

clone_size: many
d_call: .
j_call: TRBJ2-5
v_call: TRBV7-9
cdr3_aa: CASSNREGSQETQYF
cdr3_nt: TGTGCCAGCAGCAACCGCGAGGGCAGCCAAGAGACCCAGTACTTC

clone_size: .
d_call: TRBD1
j_call: TRBJ1-2
v_call: TRBV12-3/TRBV12-4
cdr3_aa: CASSRMDRTFYGYTF
cdr3_nt: TGTGCCAGCAGCCGCATGGACAGGACTTTCTATGGCTACACCTTC

clone_size: .
d_call: .
j_call: TRBJ2-2
v_call: TRBV20-1
cdr3_aa: CSAANILLVPPTNTGELFF
cdr3_nt: TGCAGTGCCGCCAACATCTTACTAGTCCCCCCCACGAACACCGGGGAGCTGTTTTTT

clone_size: .
d_call: .
j_call: TRBJ1-1
v_call: TRBV20-1
cdr3_aa: CSASRTYTEAFF
cdr3_nt: TGCAGTGCTAGCAGGACCTACACTGAAGCTTTCTTT

clone_size: many
d_call: .
j_call: TRBJ2-6
v_call: TRBV29-1
cdr3_aa: CSVEQGGGANVLTF
cdr3_nt: TGCAGCGTTGAACAGGGAGGTGGGGCCAACGTCCTGACTTTC

clone_size: few
d_call: .
j_call: TRBJ2-5
v_call: TRBV9
cdr3_aa: CASSVATASETQYF
cdr3_nt: TGTGCCAGCAGCGTAGCTACGGCCAGTGAGACCCAGTACTTC

clone_size: .
d_call: .
j_call: TRBJ2-1
v_call: TRBV6-1
cdr3_aa: CASSEYSYNEQFF
cdr3_nt: TGTGCCAGCAGCGAATACAGCTACAATGAGCAGTTCTTC

clone_size: many
d_call: .
j_call: TRBJ1-2
v_call: TRBV12-3/TRBV12-4
cdr3_aa: CASSFPPGHGYTF
cdr3_nt: TGTGCCAGCAGTTTCCCCCCAGGGCATGGCTACACCTTC

clone_size: many
d_call: TRBD1
j_call: TRBJ1-1
v_call: TRBV12-3/TRBV12-4
cdr3_aa: CASSRDRGNTEAFF
cdr3_nt: TGTGCCAGCAGCCGGGACAGGGGTAACACTGAAGCTTTCTTT

clone_size: .
d_call: TRBD1
j_call: TRBJ2-3
v_call: TRBV6-5
cdr3_aa: CASSFTGGAGSTQYF
cdr3_nt: TGTGCCAGCAGTTTTACAGGGGGCGCCGGTTCTACGCAGTATTTT

clone_size: few
d_call: .
j_call: TRBJ2-5
v_call: TRBV7-2
cdr3_aa: CASSLMGTSQETQYF
cdr3_nt: TGTGCCAGCAGCTTAATGGGGACATCACAAGAGACCCAGTACTTC

clone_size: few
d_call: .
j_call: TRBJ2-5
v_call: TRBV7-2
cdr3_aa: CASSFFSTRDQYF
cdr3_nt: TGTGCCAGCAGCTTTTTCAGTACGAGAGACCAGTACTTC

clone_size: .
d_call: TRBD2
j_call: TRBJ2-7
v_call: TRBV5-1
cdr3_aa: CASSASGTSYEQYF
cdr3_nt: TGCGCCAGCAGCGCAAGCGGGACCTCCTACGAGCAGTACTTC

clone_size: many
d_call: TRBD2
j_call: TRBJ2-1
v_call: TRBV7-2
cdr3_aa: CASSLVAGAGNEQFF
cdr3_nt: TGTGCCAGCAGCTTAGTAGCGGGCGCTGGCAATGAGCAGTTCTTC

clone_size: .
d_call: .
j_call: TRBJ1-5
v_call: TRBV7-2
cdr3_aa: CASSLMISNQPQHF
cdr3_nt: TGTGCCAGCAGCTTGATGATAAGCAATCAGCCCCAGCATTTT

clone_size: many
d_call: TRBD1
j_call: TRBJ1-2
v_call: TRBV5-1
cdr3_aa: CASSFQGAIYGYTF
cdr3_nt: TGCGCCAGCAGCTTCCAGGGGGCGATCTATGGCTACACCTTC

clone_size: .
d_call: .
j_call: TRBJ1-1
v_call: TRBV5-6
cdr3_aa: CASSLRHSEAFF
cdr3_nt: TGTGCCAGCAGCTTGCGTCACAGTGAAGCTTTCTTT

clone_size: .
d_call: TRBD1
j_call: TRBJ1-2
v_call: TRBV6-5
cdr3_aa: CASSYGSQGVNYGYTF
cdr3_nt: TGTGCCAGCAGTTACGGGTCACAGGGGGTTAACTATGGCTACACCTTC

clone_size: few
d_call: .
j_call: TRBJ1-5
v_call: TRBV12-3/TRBV12-4
cdr3_aa: CASSDWDTLINQPQHF
cdr3_nt: TGTGCCAGCAGTGATTGGGACACACTAATCAATCAGCCCCAGCATTTT

clone_size: few
d_call: TRBD2
j_call: TRBJ2-2
v_call: TRBV20-1
cdr3_aa: CSADPGGARTGELFF
cdr3_nt: TGCAGTGCTGACCCCGGGGGGGCCCGCACCGGGGAGCTGTTTTTT